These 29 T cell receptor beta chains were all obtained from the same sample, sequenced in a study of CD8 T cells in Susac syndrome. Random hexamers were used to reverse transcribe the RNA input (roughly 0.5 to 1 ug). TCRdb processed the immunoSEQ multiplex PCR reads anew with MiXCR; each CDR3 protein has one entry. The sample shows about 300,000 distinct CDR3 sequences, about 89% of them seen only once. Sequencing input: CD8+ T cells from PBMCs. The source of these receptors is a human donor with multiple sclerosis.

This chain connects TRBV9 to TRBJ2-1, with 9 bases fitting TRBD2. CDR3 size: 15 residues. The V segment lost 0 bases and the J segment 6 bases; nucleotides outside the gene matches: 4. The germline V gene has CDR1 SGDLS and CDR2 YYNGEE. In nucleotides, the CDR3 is TGTGCCAGCAGCGTAGGCGGGAGGGCCGTCAATGAGCAGTTCTTC. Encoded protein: CASSVGGRAVNEQFF.

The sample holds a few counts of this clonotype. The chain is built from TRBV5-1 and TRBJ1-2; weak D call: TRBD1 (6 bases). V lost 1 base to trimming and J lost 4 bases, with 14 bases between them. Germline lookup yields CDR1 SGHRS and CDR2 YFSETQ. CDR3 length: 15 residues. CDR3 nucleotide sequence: TGCGCCAGCAGCTTGTTATACGGGGGGCTCTATGGCTACACCTTC. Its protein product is CASSLLYGGLYGYTF.

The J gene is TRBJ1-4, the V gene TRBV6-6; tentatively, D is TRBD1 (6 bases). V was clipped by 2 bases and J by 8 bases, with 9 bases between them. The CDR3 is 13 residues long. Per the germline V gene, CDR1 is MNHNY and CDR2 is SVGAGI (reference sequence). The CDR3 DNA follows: TGTGCCAGCAGTTACCCCAGGGGCGAAAAACTGTTTTTT. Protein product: CASSYPRGEKLFF.

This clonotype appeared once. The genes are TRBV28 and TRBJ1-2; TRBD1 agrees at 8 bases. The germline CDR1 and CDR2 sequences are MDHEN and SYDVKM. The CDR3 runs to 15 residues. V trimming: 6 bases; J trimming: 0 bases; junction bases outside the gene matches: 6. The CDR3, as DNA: TGTGCCAGCAGATACAGGGGGAGTCCTAACTATGGCTACACCTTC. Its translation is CASRYRGSPNYGYTF.

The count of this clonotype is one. CDR3 nucleotide sequence: TGTGCCGCAAGACCGCTAGCGGGCCTCCAAGAGACCCAGTACTTC. Its protein product is CAARPLAGLQETQYF. This chain joins TRBV30 and TRBJ2-5, with 8 positions matching TRBD2. CDR3 length equals 15 residues. The V gene end was trimmed by 8 bases and the J gene end by 1 base; junction bases not matched to a gene: 12. Germline assignment: CDR1 GTSNPN and CDR2 SVGIG (reference sequence). The complete variable domain, with remaining parts taken from reference TRBV30 and TRBJ2-5, reads SQTIHQWPATLVQPVGSPLSLECTVEGTSNPNLYWYRQAAGRGLQLLFYSVGIGQISSEVPQNLSASRPQDRQFILSSKKLLLSDSGFYLCAARPLAGLQETQYFGPGTRLLVL.

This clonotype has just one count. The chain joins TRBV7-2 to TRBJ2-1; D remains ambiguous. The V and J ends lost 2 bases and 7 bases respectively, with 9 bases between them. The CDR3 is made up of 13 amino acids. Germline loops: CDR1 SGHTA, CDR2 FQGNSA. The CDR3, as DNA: TGTGCCAGCAGCTTATTCCCCGCAAATGAGCAGTTCTTC. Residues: CASSLFPANEQFF.

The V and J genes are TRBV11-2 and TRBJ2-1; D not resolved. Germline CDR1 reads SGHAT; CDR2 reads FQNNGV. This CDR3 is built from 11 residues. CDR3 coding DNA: TGTGGGACCTCCTATTACAATGAGCAGTTCTTC. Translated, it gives CGTSYYNEQFF.

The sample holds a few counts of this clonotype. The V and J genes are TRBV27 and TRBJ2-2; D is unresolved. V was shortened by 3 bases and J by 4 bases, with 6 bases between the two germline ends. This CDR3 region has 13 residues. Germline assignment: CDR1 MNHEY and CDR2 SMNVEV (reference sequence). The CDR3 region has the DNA TGTGCCAGCAGTTTTGGTGGCACCGGGGAGCTGTTTTTT. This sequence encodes CASSFGGTGELFF.

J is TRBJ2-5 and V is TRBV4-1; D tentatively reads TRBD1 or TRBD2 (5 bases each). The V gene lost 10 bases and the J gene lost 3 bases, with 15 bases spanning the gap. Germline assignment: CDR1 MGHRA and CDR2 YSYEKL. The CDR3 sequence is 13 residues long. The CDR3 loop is CATRGAFEETQYF. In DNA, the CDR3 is TGCGCCACTAGGGGAGCGTTCGAAGAGACCCAGTACTTC.

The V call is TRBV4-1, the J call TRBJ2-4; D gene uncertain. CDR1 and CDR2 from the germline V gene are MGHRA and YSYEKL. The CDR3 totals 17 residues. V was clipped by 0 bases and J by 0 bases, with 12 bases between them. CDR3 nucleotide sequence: TGCGCCAGCAGCCAAGATTGGCAGACGCTAGCCAAAAACATTCAGTACTTC. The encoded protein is CASSQDWQTLAKNIQYF.

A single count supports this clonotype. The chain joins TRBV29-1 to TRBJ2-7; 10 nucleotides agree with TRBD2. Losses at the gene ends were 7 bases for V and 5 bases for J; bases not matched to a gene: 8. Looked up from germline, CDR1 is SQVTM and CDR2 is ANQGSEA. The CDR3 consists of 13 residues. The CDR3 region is CSARSGRVNEQYF. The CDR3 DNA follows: TGCAGCGCCCGGAGCGGGAGGGTGAACGAGCAGTACTTC.

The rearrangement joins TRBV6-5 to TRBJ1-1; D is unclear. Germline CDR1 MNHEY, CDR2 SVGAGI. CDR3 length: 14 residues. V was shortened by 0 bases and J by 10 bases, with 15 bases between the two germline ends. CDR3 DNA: TGTGCCAGCAGTTACTCGAGTCAGTTCCTAGGAGCTTTCTTT. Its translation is CASSYSSQFLGAFF.

The CDR3 loop reads CATSRGDYYEQYF. The CDR3 DNA reads as TGTGCCACCAGCAGAGGGGACTACTACGAGCAGTACTTC. The chain joins TRBV15 to TRBJ2-7; 7 bases align to TRBD2. Looked up from germline, CDR1 is LNHNV and CDR2 is YYDKDF (reference sequence). V gave up 1 base and J gave up 3 bases; unmatched junction bases: 0. This CDR3 is built from 13 residues.

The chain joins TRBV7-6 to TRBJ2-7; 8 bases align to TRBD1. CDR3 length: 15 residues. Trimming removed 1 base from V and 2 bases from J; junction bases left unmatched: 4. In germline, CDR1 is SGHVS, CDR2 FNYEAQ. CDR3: CASSLVRGQAYEQYF. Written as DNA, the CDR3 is TGTGCCAGCAGCTTAGTCCGGGGACAGGCCTACGAGCAGTACTTC.

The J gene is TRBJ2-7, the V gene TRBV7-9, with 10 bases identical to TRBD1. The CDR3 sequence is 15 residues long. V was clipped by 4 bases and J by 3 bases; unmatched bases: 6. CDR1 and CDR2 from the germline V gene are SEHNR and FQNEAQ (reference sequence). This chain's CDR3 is CASSSTGTGDYEQYF. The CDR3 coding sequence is TGTGCCAGCAGCTCCACCGGGACAGGGGACTACGAGCAGTACTTC. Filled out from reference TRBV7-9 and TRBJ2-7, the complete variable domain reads DTGVSQNPRHKITKRGQNVTFRCDPISEHNRLYWYRQTLGQGPEFLTYFQNEAQLEKSRLLSDRFSAERPKGSFSTLEIQRTEQGDSAMYLCASSSTGTGDYEQYFGPGTRLTVT.

The CDR3 spells CASTLLGLYTGELFF. CDR3 DNA: TGTGCCAGCACCCTATTAGGACTATACACCGGGGAGCTGTTTTTT. The genes are TRBV28 and TRBJ2-2, with a possible D match to TRBD2 (6 bases). The CDR3 has 15 amino acids. In germline, CDR1 is MDHEN, CDR2 SYDVKM. V was pared by 7 bases and J by 3 bases, with 15 bases between.

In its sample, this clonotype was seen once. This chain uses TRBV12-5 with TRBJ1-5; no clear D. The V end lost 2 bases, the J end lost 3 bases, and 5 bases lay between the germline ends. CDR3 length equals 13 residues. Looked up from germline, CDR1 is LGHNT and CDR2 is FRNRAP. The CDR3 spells CASGLNINQPQHF. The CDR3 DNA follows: TGTGCTAGTGGTTTGAATATCAATCAGCCCCAGCATTTT.

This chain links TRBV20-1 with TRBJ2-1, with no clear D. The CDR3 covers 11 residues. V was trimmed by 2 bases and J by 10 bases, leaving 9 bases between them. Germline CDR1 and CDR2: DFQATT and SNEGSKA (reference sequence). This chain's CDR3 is CSARRAAEQFF. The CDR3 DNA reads TGCAGTGCTAGAAGGGCTGCCGAGCAGTTCTTC.

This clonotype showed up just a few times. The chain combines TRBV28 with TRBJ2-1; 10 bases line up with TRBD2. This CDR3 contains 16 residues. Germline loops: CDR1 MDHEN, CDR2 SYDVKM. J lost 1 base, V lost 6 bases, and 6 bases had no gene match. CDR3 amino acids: CASSLGLAVSYNEQFF. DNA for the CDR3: TGTGCCAGCAGCCTTGGACTAGCGGTTTCCTACAATGAGCAGTTCTTC.

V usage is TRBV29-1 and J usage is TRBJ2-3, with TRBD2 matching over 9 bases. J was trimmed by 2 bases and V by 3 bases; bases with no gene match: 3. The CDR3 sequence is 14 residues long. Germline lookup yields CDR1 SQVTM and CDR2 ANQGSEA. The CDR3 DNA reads TGCAGCGTTGACCAGCGGGGGGACACAGATACGCAGTATTTT. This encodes CSVDQRGDTDTQYF.

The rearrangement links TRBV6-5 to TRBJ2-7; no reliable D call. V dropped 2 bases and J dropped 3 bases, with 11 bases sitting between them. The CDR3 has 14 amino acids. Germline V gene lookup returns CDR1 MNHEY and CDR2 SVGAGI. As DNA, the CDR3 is TGTGCCAGCAGTTACGGTTCAGGCTTCTACGAGCAGTACTTC. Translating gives CASSYGSGFYEQYF.

In DNA, the CDR3 is TGTGCCAGCAAGACAGGAGCGGGCTACGAGCAGTACTTC. Amino acids: CASKTGAGYEQYF. The chain joins TRBV28 to TRBJ2-7; D possibly matches TRBD1 or TRBD2 (6 bases each). V dropped 7 bases and J dropped 3 bases, with 13 bases sitting between them. Germline assignment: CDR1 MDHEN and CDR2 SYDVKM. This CDR3 comprises 13 residues.

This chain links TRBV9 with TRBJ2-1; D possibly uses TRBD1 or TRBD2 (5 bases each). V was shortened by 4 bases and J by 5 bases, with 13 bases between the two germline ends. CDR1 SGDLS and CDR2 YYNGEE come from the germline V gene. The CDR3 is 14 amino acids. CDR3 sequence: CASSPRGGNNEQFF. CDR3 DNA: TGTGCCAGCAGCCCGAGGGGTGGAAACAATGAGCAGTTCTTC.

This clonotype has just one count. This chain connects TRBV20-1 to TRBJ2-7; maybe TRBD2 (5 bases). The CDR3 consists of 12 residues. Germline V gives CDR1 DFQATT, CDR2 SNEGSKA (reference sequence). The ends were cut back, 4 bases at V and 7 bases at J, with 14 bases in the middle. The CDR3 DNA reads TGCAGTGCTACCCGGGGTATGGGAGAGCAGTACTTC. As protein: CSATRGMGEQYF.

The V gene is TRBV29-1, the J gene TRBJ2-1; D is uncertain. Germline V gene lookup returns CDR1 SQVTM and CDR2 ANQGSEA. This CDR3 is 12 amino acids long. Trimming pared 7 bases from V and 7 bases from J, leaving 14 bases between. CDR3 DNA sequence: TGCAGCGCTACCCGTCCCCCGAATGAGCAGTTCTTC. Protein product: CSATRPPNEQFF.

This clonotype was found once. The CDR3 loop is CASSEGRSGGSTDTQYF. The CDR3 coding sequence is TGTGCCAGCAGCGAGGGCAGGAGTGGGGGGAGCACAGATACGCAGTATTTT. This chain joins TRBV9 and TRBJ2-3; D perhaps matches TRBD2 (6 bases). Trimming cost V 3 bases and J 0 bases, with 17 bases left between them. The CDR3 sequence is 17 residues long. Germline CDR1 is SGDLS and CDR2 is YYNGEE.

The DNA of the CDR3 is TGTGCCACCAGTGATTTGTCTCCGGAGGCACATGATGAGCAGTTCTTC. Translating it yields CATSDLSPEAHDEQFF. This rearrangement joins TRBV24-1 to TRBJ2-1; perhaps TRBD2 as D (5 bases). CDR1 and CDR2 from the germline V gene are KGHDR and SFDVKD. V was trimmed by 0 bases and J by 8 bases, leaving 16 bases between them. CDR3 length: 16 residues.

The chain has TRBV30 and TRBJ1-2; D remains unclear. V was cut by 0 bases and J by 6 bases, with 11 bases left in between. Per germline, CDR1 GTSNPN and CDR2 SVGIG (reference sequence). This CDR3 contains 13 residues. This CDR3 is CAWSVQVRDGYTF. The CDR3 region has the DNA TGTGCCTGGAGTGTGCAGGTCCGCGATGGCTACACCTTC.

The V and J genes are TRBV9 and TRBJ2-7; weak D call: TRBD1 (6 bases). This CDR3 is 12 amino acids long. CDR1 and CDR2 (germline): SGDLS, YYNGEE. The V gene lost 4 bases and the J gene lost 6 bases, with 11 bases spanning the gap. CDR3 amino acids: CASSTGGGEQYF. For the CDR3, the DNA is TGTGCCAGCAGCACTGGGGGCGGCGAGCAGTACTTC.